This T cell receptor (beta chain) was found in a study of graft-versus-host responses after intestinal transplantation. Study-level background: Among the recipients, transplants were multivisceral, liver-intestinal, or isolated intestinal. Induction with anti-thymocyte globulin, then tacrolimus and steroids for around three years, was given to all recipients.

Germline-derived CDR1 and CDR2 are LNHDA and SQIVND (reference sequence). CDR3 length: 15 residues. Trimming took 2 bases from V and 8 from J, leaving 18 bases between them. Study-level points and caveats: Some GvH clones were seen earlier in gut or blood, suggesting intestinal origin.

TCRdb keeps only in-frame clones here, not all; method: immunoSEQ multiplex PCR. The data show 23,000 or so clones, with about four fifths seen just once and over 0.75% held by the top ten. About this clone itself: Its antigen is unidentified.

This sequence was found in a human donor who was the organ donor for an intestinal transplant. This specimen consisted of unstimulated CD8+ T cells sorted from spleen or lymph node cells, obtained before transplant. The V call is TRBV19, the J call TRBJ1-2; D is perhaps TRBD1 (6 bases). CDR3 region: CASSISHAGAAGYTF. CDR3 nucleotide sequence: TGTGCCAGTAGTATAAGCCATGCAGGGGCGGCGGGCTACACCTTC.